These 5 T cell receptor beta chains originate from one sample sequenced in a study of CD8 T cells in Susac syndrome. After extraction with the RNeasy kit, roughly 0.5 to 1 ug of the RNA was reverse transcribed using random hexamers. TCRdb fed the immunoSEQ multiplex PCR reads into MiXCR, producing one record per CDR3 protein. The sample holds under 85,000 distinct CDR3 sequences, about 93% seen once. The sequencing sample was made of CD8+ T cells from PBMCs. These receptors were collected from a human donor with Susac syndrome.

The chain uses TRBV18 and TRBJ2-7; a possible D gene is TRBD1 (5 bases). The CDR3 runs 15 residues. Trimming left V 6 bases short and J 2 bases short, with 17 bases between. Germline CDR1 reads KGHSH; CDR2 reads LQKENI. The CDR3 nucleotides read TGTGCCAGCTCGCAGGGAAAGCAAACCGCCTACGAGCAGTACTTC. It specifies CASSQGKQTAYEQYF. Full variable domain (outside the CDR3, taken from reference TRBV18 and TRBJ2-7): NAGVMQNPRHLVRRRGQEARLRCSPMKGHSHVYWYRQLPEEGLKFMVYLQKENIIDESGMPKERFSAEFPKEGPSILRIQQVVRGDSAAYFCASSQGKQTAYEQYFGPGTRLTVT.

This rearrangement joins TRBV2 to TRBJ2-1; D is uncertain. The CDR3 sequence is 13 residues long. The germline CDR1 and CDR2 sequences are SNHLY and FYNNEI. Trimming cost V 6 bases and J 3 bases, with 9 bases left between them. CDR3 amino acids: CASRELLYNEQFF. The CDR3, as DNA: TGTGCCAGCAGAGAGCTACTCTACAATGAGCAGTTCTTC. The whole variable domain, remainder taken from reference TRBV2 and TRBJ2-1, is EPEVTQTPSHQVTQMGQEVILRCVPISNHLYFYWYRQILGQKVEFLVSFYNNEISEKSEIFDDQFSVERPDGSNFTLKIRSTKLEDSAMYFCASRELLYNEQFFGPGTRLTVL.

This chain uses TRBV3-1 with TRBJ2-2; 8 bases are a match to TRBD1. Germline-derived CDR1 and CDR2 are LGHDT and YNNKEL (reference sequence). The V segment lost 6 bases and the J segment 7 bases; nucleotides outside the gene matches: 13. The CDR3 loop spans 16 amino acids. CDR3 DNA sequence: TGTGCCAGCAGATTATCCCCCGACAGGGGTATCGGGGAGCTGTTTTTT. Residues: CASRLSPDRGIGELFF.

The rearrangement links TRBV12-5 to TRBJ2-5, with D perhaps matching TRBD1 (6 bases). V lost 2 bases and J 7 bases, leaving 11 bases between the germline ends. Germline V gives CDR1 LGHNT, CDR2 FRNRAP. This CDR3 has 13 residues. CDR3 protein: CASGLTGSGTQYF. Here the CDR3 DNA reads TGTGCTAGTGGTTTGACAGGGTCGGGGACCCAGTACTTC.

CDR3 DNA sequence: TGCAGCGTTGCCGGGACAGGTTCCTCTTGGGCTGAAGCTTTCTTT. This sequence encodes CSVAGTGSSWAEAFF. The chain links TRBV29-1 to TRBJ1-1, with 8 bases lining up with TRBD1. The CDR3 has 15 residues. J was trimmed by 6 bases and V by 4 bases; bases with no gene match: 13. Germline V gene lookup returns CDR1 SQVTM and CDR2 ANQGSEA. Together with reference TRBV29-1 and TRBJ1-1, the CDR3 gives the full variable domain: SAVISQKPSRDICQRGTSLTIQCQVDSQVTMMFWYRQQPGQSLTLIATANQGSEATYESGFVIDKFPISRPNLTFSTLTVSNMSPEDSSIYLCSVAGTGSSWAEAFFGQGTRLTVV.